This T cell receptor (beta chain) was captured in a study of OX40 agonist ivuxolimab in advanced cancers. Study-wide points: Among the least clonally expanded were partial responders at 0.1-3.0 mg/kg.

Germline V lookup: CDR1 SQVTM, CDR2 ANQGSEA. The CDR3 sequence is 13 residues long. The ends were cut back, 2 bases at V and 4 bases at J, with 9 bases in the middle. With regard to this clone: The target antigen is unknown.

This table comes from immunoSEQ multiplex PCR, and its TCRdb copy is limited to in-frame clones, with some not included. Among 90,000 or so clones listed, more than 75% were seen once. J is TRBJ2-1 and V is TRBV29-1, with a weak D call TRBD1 (5 bases). The material was CD4+ or CD8+ T cells sorted from blood, obtained in a trial of the OX40 agonist ivuxolimab. The receptor was isolated from an adult with an advanced solid tumor such as melanoma, head and neck, liver or kidney cancer. In DNA, the CDR3 is TGCAGCGTTGAACAGGGTATATACAATGAGCAGTTCTTC. Its translation: CSVEQGIYNEQFF.